This is a list of T cell receptor beta chains from one sample in a study of T cell responses to AZD1222 COVID-19 vaccine. Produced via immunoSEQ multiplex PCR; TCRdb's table is partial and in-frame only. The sample lists nearly 100,000 clones, approximately 91% seen once, with roughly 3% in the top ten. The sample was peripheral blood, taken on day 0 of AZD1222 vaccination. These receptors came from an adult in good health. The CDR3 runs from the conserved cysteine through the conserved F or W. D genes are given only for firm matches. Not all rows give a size; the values are once, few, many and, for expanded clones, a class.

clone_size	v_call	j_call	d_call	cdr3_nt	cdr3_aa
-	TRBV9	TRBJ1-3	-	TGTGCCAGCAGCGACAGAGGCCGAAACACCATATATTTT	CASSDRGRNTIYF
-	TRBV9	TRBJ2-7	-	TGTGCCAGCAGCGTAGGGCATGGGGGGTCCTACGAGCAGTACTTC	CASSVGHGGSYEQYF
few	TRBV11-2	TRBJ2-7	-	TGTGCCAGCAGCTTAGATTTCTACGAGCAGTACTTC	CASSLDFYEQYF
-	TRBV2	TRBJ1-2	TRBD1	TGTGCCAGCAGACAGGGGGCAGGCTACACCTTC	CASRQGAGYTF
-	TRBV27	TRBJ1-6	-	TGTGCCAGCGCCCACAGGGCGAAGGGTTCACCCCTCCACTTT	CASAHRAKGSPLHF
-	TRBV12-3/TRBV12-4	TRBJ2-1	-	TGTGCCAGCAGTTTACTTCGCCAGGATGAGCAGTTCTTC	CASSLLRQDEQFF
few	TRBV9	TRBJ1-5	-	TGTGCCAGCAGCCCTATGGGTAGCAATCAGCCCCAGCATTTT	CASSPMGSNQPQHF
once	TRBV7-2	TRBJ2-7	TRBD2	TGTGCCAGCAGCTCCCGACTAGCGGGGGAGAAGTACGAGCAGTACTTC	CASSSRLAGEKYEQYF
-	TRBV7-2	TRBJ1-3	-	TGTGCCAGCAACCCCCAGGGGAATGGAAACACCATATATTTT	CASNPQGNGNTIYF
-	TRBV28	TRBJ1-2	TRBD1	TGTGCCACCCTAAACAGGGGTAACTATGGCTACACCTTC	CATLNRGNYGYTF
-	TRBV19	TRBJ2-6	-	TGTGCCAGTAGTATTGTGGGCCCTTCGGCCAACGTCCTGACTTTC	CASSIVGPSANVLTF
few	TRBV6-6	TRBJ1-4	-	TGTGCCAGCAGTTGGGAACAGGGATGGGAAAAACTGTTTTTT	CASSWEQGWEKLFF
-	TRBV4-3	TRBJ1-2	TRBD1	TGCGCCAGCAGCCAAGGACAGGGGGCGAACTATGGCTACACCTTC	CASSQGQGANYGYTF
-	TRBV11-3	TRBJ1-2	-	TGTGCCAGCAGCTTAGGAGGGGGATATGGCTACACCTTC	CASSLGGGYGYTF
few	TRBV30	TRBJ1-2	-	TGTGCCTGGAGTGTAGGTCGGTACAACTATGGCTACACCTTC	CAWSVGRYNYGYTF
-	TRBV7-6	TRBJ1-3	-	TGTGCCAGCAGCTCCGTTAGCACCATATATTTT	CASSSVSTIYF
-	TRBV7-8	TRBJ2-7	TRBD1	TGTGCCAGCAGCATACTCGGGACAGGCGACTACGAGCAGTACTTC	CASSILGTGDYEQYF
-	TRBV2	TRBJ1-1	-	TGTGCCAGCAGCGGACAGCCCGGGGGCACTGAAGCTTTCTTT	CASSGQPGGTEAFF
-	TRBV29-1	TRBJ2-1	-	TGCAGCGGGGGACCGTACAATGAGCAGTTCTTC	CSGGPYNEQFF
-	TRBV10-3	TRBJ2-7	-	TGTGCCATCAGTGAGTCGTTCAGTCCCTACGAGCAGTACTTC	CAISESFSPYEQYF
-	TRBV4-3	TRBJ1-4	TRBD1	TGCGCCAGCAGCCATGGCAGGGGGTTGGTTGGTGAAAAACTGTTTTTT	CASSHGRGLVGEKLFF
-	TRBV6-1	TRBJ2-7	TRBD1	TGTGCCAGCAGTGAAGTATACAGGGGCTACGAGCAGTACTTC	CASSEVYRGYEQYF
-	TRBV28	TRBJ1-3	-	TGTGCCAGCACCACGGGGAGCTCTGGAAACACCATATATTTT	CASTTGSSGNTIYF
-	TRBV11-2	TRBJ2-3	-	TGTGCCAGCAGCCAGGACTACCCAGATACGCAGTATTTT	CASSQDYPDTQYF
-	TRBV12-3/TRBV12-4	TRBJ2-1	-	TGTGCCAGCAACCAAGGACTTTACAATGAGCAGTTCTTC	CASNQGLYNEQFF
-	TRBV4-3	TRBJ2-7	-	TGCGCCAGCAGCCAAGAGTTTGTTCGGGGAAATACCTACGAGCAGTACTTC	CASSQEFVRGNTYEQYF
-	TRBV19	TRBJ2-3	-	TGTGCCATCAGGGACCAGCGAAGAGATACGCAGTATTTT	CAIRDQRRDTQYF
-	TRBV18	TRBJ1-4	-	TGTGCCAGCTCACGGGGGCTTAGCGAAAAACTGTTTTTT	CASSRGLSEKLFF
few	TRBV15	TRBJ2-2	-	TGTGCCACCAGCAGAGCTTTGGGATCCGGGGAGCTGTTTTTT	CATSRALGSGELFF
-	TRBV11-3	TRBJ2-7	-	TGTGCCAGCAGCCCGAGCGGTCCCTACGAGCAGTACTTC	CASSPSGPYEQYF
-	TRBV7-6	TRBJ2-5	-	TGTGCCAGCAACCTAGGGGTACTGGGAGAGACCCAGTACTTC	CASNLGVLGETQYF
-	TRBV6-7	TRBJ2-1	TRBD2	TGTGCCAGCAGAGACCCCCTAGCGGGGGGCTCGGGGAATGAGCAGTTCTTC	CASRDPLAGGSGNEQFF
-	TRBV18	TRBJ1-2	-	TGTGCCAGCTCACCGGACGGAAACTATGGCTACACCTTC	CASSPDGNYGYTF
-	TRBV6-2/TRBV6-3	TRBJ2-4	-	TGTGCCAGCAGTTACGGGGGAATAGGGGCCGGGGCCAAAAACATTCAGTACTTC	CASSYGGIGAGAKNIQYF
-	TRBV19	TRBJ1-5	TRBD1	TGTGCCAGTAGTAAACCGGACAGGGGAGGCAATCAGCCCCAGCATTTT	CASSKPDRGGNQPQHF
-	TRBV9	TRBJ1-3	-	TGTGCCAGCAGCTTCAACCCGCTGGGCTCTGGAAACACCATATATTTT	CASSFNPLGSGNTIYF
-	TRBV19	TRBJ2-7	TRBD1	TGTGCCAGTAGTATGTCAGGGGGCAGGAACGAGCAGTACTTC	CASSMSGGRNEQYF
-	TRBV7-2	TRBJ2-1	TRBD2	TGTGCCAGCAGCTTTTCGGGACTAGTGAATGAGCAGTTCTTC	CASSFSGLVNEQFF
few	TRBV3-1/TRBV3-2	TRBJ1-1	TRBD1	TGTGCCAGCAGCCAAAGTTGGCAGGGGGCTTTAAACACTGAAGCTTTCTTT	CASSQSWQGALNTEAFF
-	TRBV25-1	TRBJ2-1	TRBD2	TGTGCCAGCACCGATGGCGGGGGATACAATGAGCAGTTCTTC	CASTDGGGYNEQFF
-	TRBV10-3	TRBJ1-5	TRBD1	TGTGCCATCAAAAGTCAGGGGGCAAGGCAGCCCCAGCATTTT	CAIKSQGARQPQHF
-	TRBV28	TRBJ2-5	TRBD2	TGTGCCAGCAGTGTAACTAGCGGGGGCCAAGAGACCCAGTACTTC	CASSVTSGGQETQYF
-	TRBV9	TRBJ2-7	-	TGTGCCAGCAGCCCCCGGCAGGGCGGCGAGCAGTACTTC	CASSPRQGGEQYF
-	TRBV12-5	TRBJ2-1	TRBD2	TGTGCTAGTGGTTTGGGGCGAGCGGGGGGGAGCTCCTACAATGAGCAGTTCTTC	CASGLGRAGGSSYNEQFF
-	TRBV5-1	TRBJ2-1	TRBD2	TGCGCCAGCAGCTTGGCTCGTAGCGGGGGGGCCCCCACCTACAATGAGCAGTTCTTC	CASSLARSGGAPTYNEQFF
-	TRBV13	TRBJ2-1	-	TGTGCCAGCAGCTTGGGGGGCGGGATTTACAATGAGCAGTTCTTC	CASSLGGGIYNEQFF
-	TRBV5-1	TRBJ1-2	-	TGCGCCAGCAGCTTGGCCGTACAGGCCTTCGTTAGTGGCTACACCTTC	CASSLAVQAFVSGYTF
-	TRBV19	TRBJ2-4	-	TGTGCCAGTAGTCCGAGCAGAGGGGCCGGAGCCAAAAACATTCAGTACTTC	CASSPSRGAGAKNIQYF